This paragraph reports one T cell receptor (beta chain). CDR1 is MNHNS and CDR2 is SASEGT in the germline V gene. J lost 5 bases, V lost 4 bases, and 11 bases had no gene match. This CDR3 contains 15 residues. Naive CD8 cells, CD45RO-negative and positively selected for CCR7, excluded terminally differentiated effector memory CD45RA+ cells. The data are from a study of shared clonotypes between healthy human individuals. The method was immunoSEQ multiplex PCR; TCRdb's version includes in-frame clones alone and lacks a portion of them. The table records approximately 2,200,000 clones, 90% to 95% of them present only once.

This chain joins TRBV6-1 and TRBJ2-7; 7 nucleotides line up with TRBD1. The source material was naive CD8+ T cells from PBMCs. This receptor was obtained from a young man in good health. Some clones in this sample may be carry-over from other donors' samples. For the CDR3, the DNA is TGTGCCAGCAGTGTCTTGACAGGGTTCGAAGACGAGCAGTACTTC. Amino acids: CASSVLTGFEDEQYF.